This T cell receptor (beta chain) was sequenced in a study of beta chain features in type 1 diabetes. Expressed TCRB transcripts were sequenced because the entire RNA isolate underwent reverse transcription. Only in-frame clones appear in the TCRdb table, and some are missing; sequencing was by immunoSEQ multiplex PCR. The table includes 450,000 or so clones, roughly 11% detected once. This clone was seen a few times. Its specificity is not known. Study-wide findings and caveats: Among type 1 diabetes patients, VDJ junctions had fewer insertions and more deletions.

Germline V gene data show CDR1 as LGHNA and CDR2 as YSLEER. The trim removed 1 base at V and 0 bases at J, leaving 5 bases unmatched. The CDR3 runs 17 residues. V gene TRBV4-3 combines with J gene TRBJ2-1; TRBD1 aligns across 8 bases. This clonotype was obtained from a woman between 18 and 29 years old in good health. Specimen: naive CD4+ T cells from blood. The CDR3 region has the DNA TGCGCCAGCAGCCAAGGGTACAGGGGGAGCTCCTACAATGAGCAGTTCTTC. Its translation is CASSQGYRGSSYNEQFF.